The entry below describes one T cell receptor beta chain. What it recognizes is unknown. This sample is drawn from a study of glioma-infiltrating T cells after dendritic cell vaccination. Overall study: The vaccine used monocyte-derived dendritic cells pulsed overnight with autologous tumor lysate. Study outcomes and limitations: Patients with more pretreatment TILs had longer time to progression and survival.

Profiling relied on immunoSEQ multiplex PCR, and the TCRdb table lists in-frame clones only, not all of them. This sample has roughly 100,000 clones, with roughly 76% found just once. Losses at the gene ends were 5 bases for V and 3 bases for J; bases not matched to a gene: 2. The CDR3 covers 13 residues. The germline V gene has CDR1 MNHNS and CDR2 SASEGT. The V and J genes are TRBV6-1 and TRBJ1-1; 8 bases align to TRBD1. The clonotype originates from a human donor with glioblastoma. This sample comprised blood, obtained before dendritic cell vaccination. For the CDR3, the DNA is TGTGCCAGCAGTAAGGACAGGGACACTGAAGCTTTCTTT. It yields the protein CASSKDRDTEAFF.